The subject of this entry is one T cell receptor (beta chain). The sample originates from a study of blood T cell repertoires in COVID-19. Method: immunoSEQ multiplex PCR; TCRdb's copy keeps in-frame clones and lacks some. The table shows more than 20,000 clones, with about 77% occurring only once. The CDR3 has 15 amino acids. V dropped 3 bases and J dropped 4 bases, with 15 bases sitting between them. Germline V gene sequence: CDR1 LNHNV, CDR2 YYDKDF (reference sequence). This TCR was recovered from a man older than 75 with active or convalescent COVID-19. This chain links TRBV15 with TRBJ1-2, with D maybe TRBD1 (6 bases). The sample comprised peripheral blood. The CDR3 sequence: CATSSPDRPRYGYTF. The CDR3 DNA sequence: TGTGCCACCAGCAGCCCGGACAGACCTCGCTATGGCTACACCTTC. The full variable domain, with the rest looked up from reference TRBV15 and TRBJ1-2, is DAMVIQNPRYQVTQFGKPVTLSCSQTLNHNVMYWYQQKSSQAPKLLFHYYDKDFNNEADTPDNFQSRRPNTSFCFLDIRSPGLGDTAMYLCATSSPDRPRYGYTFGSGTRLTVV.